The clone carrying this T cell receptor beta chain is labeled medium-sized based on frequency. Antigen: not known. With the 5' RACE reads reprocessed, TCRdb shows one record per CDR3 protein and no DNA. The table for this sample gives approximately 150,000 distinct CDR3 sequences. CDR1 and CDR2 from the germline V gene are LGHDT and YNNKEL (reference sequence). This CDR3 comprises 14 residues. These data come from a study of T cells expressing NK-cell markers. Study-level background: Sequenced donors, eight in total, included seven who were HCMV-seropositive and one who was seronegative. Study conclusions and caveats: Unclear, still, was the HCMV specificity of the expanded NKG2C+ T cell clones. In a few donors, dominant clonotypes made up about 25-65% of CD3+CD56-NKG2C+ cells. The dominant NKG2C+ clonotypes represented roughly 1.0-7.5% of CD8+ T cells in six or seven donors.

The sample was blood T cells: a sorted CD56 or NKG2C T cell subset, CD4+ or CD8+ T cells, or bulk PBMC T cells (not recorded which). This clonotype originated in a man younger than 35 in good health. The chain employs TRBV3-1 and TRBJ1-6; TCRdb proposes TRBD1, but this gene call is untestable without DNA. CDR3 loop: CASSQGTGDSPLHF. Variable domain in full (rest from reference TRBV3-1 and TRBJ1-6): DTAVSQTPKYLVTQMGNDKSIKCEQNLGHDTMYWYKQDSKKFLKIMFSYNNKELIINETVPNRFSPKSPDKAHLNLHINSLELGDSAVYFCASSQGTGDSPLHFGNGTRLTVT.